The rows below give T cell receptor beta chains drawn from one sample of a study of OX40 agonist ivuxolimab in advanced cancers. Generated by immunoSEQ multiplex PCR, the TCRdb table keeps only in-frame clones and is missing some. The sample shows 70,000 or so clones, roughly 85% of them seen only once. The source was CD4+ or CD8+ T cells sorted from blood, collected in a trial of the OX40 agonist ivuxolimab. The receptors here all came from an adult with an advanced solid tumor such as melanoma, head and neck, liver or kidney cancer. The CDR3 runs from the conserved cysteine through the conserved F or W. D genes are given only for firm matches. Clone size appears in some rows only: once, few, many, or a class for an expanded clone.

v_gene: TRBV5-5
abundance: NA
j_gene: TRBJ2-5
d_gene: TRBD1
CDR3nt: TGTGCCAGCAGCCCGGGACAGACATACCAAGAGACCCAGTACTTC
CDR3aa: CASSPGQTYQETQYF

v_gene: TRBV19
abundance: once
j_gene: TRBJ1-2
d_gene: NA
CDR3nt: TGTGCCAGTACCCGAGAGGTCGCCTGGAGGGGTTACACCTTC
CDR3aa: CASTREVAWRGYTF

v_gene: TRBV5-6
abundance: NA
j_gene: TRBJ1-2
d_gene: TRBD1
CDR3nt: TGTGCCAGCAGCTATCGGGACAGGCCCCTCTATGGCTACACCTTC
CDR3aa: CASSYRDRPLYGYTF

v_gene: TRBV18
abundance: NA
j_gene: TRBJ1-4
d_gene: TRBD1
CDR3nt: TGTGCCAGCTCGCAGGGGGCGACTAATGAAAAACTGTTTTTT
CDR3aa: CASSQGATNEKLFF

v_gene: TRBV19
abundance: once
j_gene: TRBJ1-2
d_gene: TRBD1
CDR3nt: TGTGCCAGTAGTTTCGGGACAGGGAGGTTGGATGGCTACACCTTC
CDR3aa: CASSFGTGRLDGYTF

v_gene: TRBV10-3
abundance: NA
j_gene: TRBJ1-3
d_gene: NA
CDR3nt: TGTGCCATCAGCGCGGACATTTCTGGAAACACCATATATTTT
CDR3aa: CAISADISGNTIYF

v_gene: TRBV11-2
abundance: NA
j_gene: TRBJ2-7
d_gene: TRBD2
CDR3nt: TGTGCCAGCAGCTTATATGGGGGGGACCACTACGAGCAGTACTTC
CDR3aa: CASSLYGGDHYEQYF

v_gene: TRBV6-1
abundance: NA
j_gene: TRBJ1-5
d_gene: NA
CDR3nt: TGTGCCAGCAGTGGGAACAGGGCTTTGAGCAATCAGCCCCAGCATTTT
CDR3aa: CASSGNRALSNQPQHF

v_gene: TRBV27
abundance: NA
j_gene: TRBJ2-1
d_gene: NA
CDR3nt: TGTGCCAGCAGTTTACTGCGGAGCTCCTACAATGAGCAGTTCTTC
CDR3aa: CASSLLRSSYNEQFF

v_gene: TRBV4-2
abundance: once
j_gene: TRBJ2-7
d_gene: TRBD1
CDR3nt: TGTGCCAGCAGCCAAGCCGGGACAGGGGGCTACGAGCAGTACTTC
CDR3aa: CASSQAGTGGYEQYF

v_gene: TRBV13
abundance: NA
j_gene: TRBJ1-1
d_gene: NA
CDR3nt: TGTGCCAGCAGCTTAGGTTTTCGACGGACTATGAACACTGAAGCTTTCTTT
CDR3aa: CASSLGFRRTMNTEAFF

v_gene: TRBV6-5
abundance: NA
j_gene: TRBJ2-7
d_gene: NA
CDR3nt: TGTGCCAGCACCGGATACTACGAGCAGTACTTC
CDR3aa: CASTGYYEQYF